A selection of T cell receptor beta chains follows, all from one sample in a study of blood T cell repertoires in COVID-19. TCRdb's table, derived via immunoSEQ multiplex PCR, lists solely in-frame clones and lacks some. Of 6,000 or so clones listed, around 80% are singletons. What was sequenced was peripheral blood. The source of these receptors is a human donor with active COVID-19. The donor label of this sample is uncertain. Each CDR3 is given with its conserved first and last residue. The D gene is left open where the match is weak. Not every row has a clone size; where given, it reads once, few, many or a size class.

V	size	J	D	CDR3	DNA
TRBV19	-	TRBJ2-3	TRBD2	CASSPIAGGTDTQYF	TGTGCCAGTAGTCCCATAGCGGGAGGGACAGATACGCAGTATTTT
TRBV28	-	TRBJ1-2	TRBD1	CASTRDSYYGYTF	TGTGCCAGCACGAGGGACAGCTACTATGGCTACACCTTC
TRBV15	-	TRBJ1-5	TRBD1	CATSRPQGQGFGQPQHF	TGTGCCACCAGCAGACCTCAGGGACAGGGATTTGGTCAGCCCCAGCATTTT
TRBV7-2	-	TRBJ2-1	TRBD1	CASSLAPGGFNEQFF	TGTGCCAGCAGCTTAGCTCCAGGGGGCTTCAATGAGCAGTTCTTC
TRBV3-1/TRBV3-2	-	TRBJ2-3	-	CASTLLAGRSDTQYF	TGTGCCAGCACCCTGTTGGCGGGAAGGTCAGATACGCAGTATTTT
TRBV7-2	-	TRBJ2-7	TRBD2	CASSLLAASYEQYF	TGTGCCAGCAGCTTACTAGCGGCCTCCTACGAGCAGTACTTC
TRBV4-1	-	TRBJ2-7	TRBD2	CASSQEKLAGAGEQYF	TGCGCCAGCAGCCAAGAGAAGCTAGCGGGGGCGGGCGAGCAGTACTTC
TRBV2	-	TRBJ2-2	-	CASSEVARNRITGELFF	TGTGCCAGCAGTGAGGTAGCAAGAAACAGGATAACCGGGGAGCTGTTTTTT
TRBV10-3	-	TRBJ2-1	TRBD2	CAISGGSGRLSSYNEQFF	TGTGCCATCAGTGGGGGTAGCGGGAGATTATCGTCCTACAATGAGCAGTTCTTC
TRBV5-1	-	TRBJ1-1	-	CASSLTSTEAFF	TGCGCCAGCAGCTTGACCAGCACTGAAGCTTTCTTT
TRBV9	-	TRBJ2-7	-	CASSVGGVGVYEQYF	TGTGCCAGCAGCGTCGGAGGGGTCGGCGTTTACGAGCAGTACTTC
TRBV30	-	TRBJ1-2	-	CAWTKYRVRDYGYTF	TGTGCCTGGACGAAATACAGGGTGCGGGACTATGGCTACACCTTC
TRBV12-3/TRBV12-4	-	TRBJ2-7	-	CASSTTGHEQYF	TGTGCCAGCAGTACAACAGGGCACGAGCAGTACTTC
TRBV5-1	-	TRBJ2-3	TRBD1	CASSIGQGADTQYF	TGCGCCAGCAGCATAGGACAGGGAGCAGATACGCAGTATTTT
TRBV5-1	-	TRBJ2-3	TRBD2	CASSFPSGGARDTQYF	TGCGCCAGCAGCTTTCCTAGCGGGGGGGCCAGAGATACGCAGTATTTT
TRBV4-3	-	TRBJ2-7	TRBD1	CASSQDHRRDRAYEQYF	TGCGCCAGCAGCCAAGATCACCGCCGGGACAGGGCCTACGAGCAGTACTTC
TRBV20-1	-	TRBJ2-5	TRBD1	CSAGQIMTQYF	TGCAGTGCGGGACAGATTATGACCCAGTACTTC
TRBV19	-	TRBJ1-3	-	CATEVGNTIYF	TGTGCCACCGAGGTTGGAAACACCATATATTTT
TRBV7-8	once	TRBJ1-5	-	CASSLGTDWPQPQHF	TGTGCCAGCAGCTTAGGCACCGACTGGCCTCAGCCCCAGCATTTT
TRBV2	-	TRBJ1-5	-	CASRQGTSQPQHF	TGTGCCAGCAGACAGGGAACCTCCCAGCCCCAGCATTTT
TRBV20-1	-	TRBJ2-7	TRBD1	CSASTWTGTYEQYF	TGCAGTGCTAGTACCTGGACAGGGACCTACGAGCAGTACTTC
TRBV28	few	TRBJ2-5	-	CASSLPGIQETQYF	TGTGCCAGCAGTTTACCGGGGATTCAAGAGACCCAGTACTTC
TRBV28	-	TRBJ1-2	TRBD1	CASSLSGQAQIYGYTF	TGTGCCAGCAGTCTCTCGGGACAGGCCCAAATCTATGGCTACACCTTC
TRBV19	-	TRBJ1-6	TRBD1	CASSPRTGGAGSYNSPLHF	TGTGCCAGTAGTCCTAGGACAGGGGGCGCGGGCTCCTATAATTCACCCCTCCACTTT
TRBV25-1	-	TRBJ1-2	-	CATKAGIGYTF	TGTGCCACCAAGGCAGGGATAGGCTACACCTTC
TRBV4-1	-	TRBJ1-5	-	CASSQDPGQGGRVQPQHF	TGCGCCAGCAGCCAAGACCCCGGACAAGGGGGAAGGGTTCAGCCCCAGCATTTT
TRBV19	once	TRBJ2-1	TRBD2	CASSTLAGDTYNEQFF	TGTGCCAGTAGTACCTTAGCGGGGGATACTTACAATGAGCAGTTCTTC
TRBV18	once	TRBJ2-3	-	CASKQGGSTDTQYF	TGTGCCAGCAAGCAGGGGGGATCCACAGATACGCAGTATTTT
TRBV11-3	-	TRBJ2-2	TRBD2	CASSLGLAENTGELFF	TGTGCCAGCAGCTTAGGACTAGCGGAGAACACCGGGGAGCTGTTTTTT
TRBV5-1	-	TRBJ1-2	-	CASSQGSEYGYTF	TGCGCCAGCAGCCAGGGGAGTGAATATGGCTACACCTTC
TRBV27	-	TRBJ2-7	TRBD1	CASSQIGTGYDEQYF	TGTGCCAGCAGTCAGATTGGGACAGGGTACGACGAGCAGTACTTC
TRBV6-1	-	TRBJ1-6	TRBD1	CASSEDRGRNSPLHF	TGTGCCAGCAGTGAGGACAGGGGGCGTAATTCACCCCTCCACTTT
TRBV5-1	-	TRBJ2-3	-	CASSPLPTSTDTQYF	TGCGCCAGCAGCCCCCTGCCTACTAGCACAGATACGCAGTATTTT
TRBV6-6	once	TRBJ2-7	TRBD1	CASSYGQDEQYF	TGTGCCAGCAGTTACGGACAGGACGAGCAGTACTTC
TRBV29-1	-	TRBJ2-3	-	CSVDEGTDTQYF	TGCAGCGTTGACGAGGGCACAGATACGCAGTATTTT
TRBV13	-	TRBJ2-5	TRBD2	CASSARGGGLRETQYF	TGTGCCAGCAGCGCCCGTGGGGGGGGACTGAGGGAGACCCAGTACTTC
TRBV5-8	-	TRBJ2-1	-	CASSLWRGAEYNEQFF	TGTGCCAGCAGCTTGTGGCGTGGGGCGGAGTACAATGAGCAGTTCTTC